Sequencing of this T cell receptor (beta chain) was carried out in a study of siplizumab effects on memory and regulatory T cells. TCRdb's copy holds only in-frame clones and misses some; the assay was immunoSEQ multiplex PCR. The sample shows some 100,000 clones, about 92% of them seen only once. V was shortened by 2 bases and J by 5 bases, with 22 bases between the two germline ends. The germline V gene has CDR1 KGHSH and CDR2 LQKENI. The CDR3 is made up of 17 amino acids. The genes are TRBV18 and TRBJ2-7, with a weak D call TRBD2 (6 bases). Sequenced material: Tregs sorted from blood. The source is a human donor in good health. The CDR3 nucleotides read TGTGCCAGCTCACCAGGGACTCGGAGAGCGGTCGTAGACGAGCAGTACTTC. It codes for CASSPGTRRAVVDEQYF.